This T cell receptor (beta chain) was retrieved from a study of cytomegalovirus exposure and HLA in healthy donors. Study findings and constraints: Per a later analysis, under 20,000 TCR beta sequences showed association with HLA alleles at 0.05 false discovery rate.

A multiplex PCR was run with 60 Vbeta primers and 13 Jbeta primers. Method: immunoSEQ multiplex PCR; TCRdb's copy keeps in-frame clones and lacks some. The table lists about 160,000 clones, approximately 70% of them singletons. This clone has just one count. Its antigen is not known. The germline CDR1 and CDR2 sequences are MNHGY and SVAAGI. The CDR3 is made up of 14 amino acids. V dropped 7 bases and J dropped 14; count of bases not matched to a gene: 13. Sequencing was performed on PBMCs. This chain connects TRBV6-9 to TRBJ1-6, with TRBD1 matching over 8 bases. This TCR derives from a man aged 40-50 years in good health and CMV-seropositive. The CDR3 nucleotides are TGTGCCAGCACCCTAAGACAGGGGAGAAGGACCCTCCACTTT. It yields the protein CASTLRQGRRTLHF.